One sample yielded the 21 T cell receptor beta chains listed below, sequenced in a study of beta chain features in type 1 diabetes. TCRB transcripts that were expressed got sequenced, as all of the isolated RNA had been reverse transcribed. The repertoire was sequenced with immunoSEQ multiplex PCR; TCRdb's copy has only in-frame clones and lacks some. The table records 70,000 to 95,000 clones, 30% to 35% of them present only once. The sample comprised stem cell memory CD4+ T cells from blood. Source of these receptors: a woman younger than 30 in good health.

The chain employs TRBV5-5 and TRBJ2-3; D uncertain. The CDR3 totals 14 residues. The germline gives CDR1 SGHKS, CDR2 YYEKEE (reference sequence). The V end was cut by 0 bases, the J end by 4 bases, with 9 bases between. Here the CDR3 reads CASSLGAESDTQYF. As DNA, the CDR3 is TGTGCCAGCAGCTTGGGGGCCGAGTCAGATACGCAGTATTTT.

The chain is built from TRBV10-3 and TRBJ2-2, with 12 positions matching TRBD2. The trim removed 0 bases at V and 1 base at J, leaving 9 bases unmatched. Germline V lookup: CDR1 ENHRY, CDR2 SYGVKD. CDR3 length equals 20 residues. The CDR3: CAISESPGLAGSLNTGELFF. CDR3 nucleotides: TGTGCCATCAGTGAGTCACCAGGACTAGCGGGAAGTCTGAACACCGGGGAGCTGTTTTTT.

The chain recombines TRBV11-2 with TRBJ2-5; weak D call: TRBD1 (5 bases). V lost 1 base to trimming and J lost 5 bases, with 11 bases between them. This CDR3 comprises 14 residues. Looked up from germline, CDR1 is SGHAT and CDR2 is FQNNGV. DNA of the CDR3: TGTGCCAGCAGCTTAGCTTCAGGGATGGAGACCCAGTACTTC. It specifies CASSLASGMETQYF.

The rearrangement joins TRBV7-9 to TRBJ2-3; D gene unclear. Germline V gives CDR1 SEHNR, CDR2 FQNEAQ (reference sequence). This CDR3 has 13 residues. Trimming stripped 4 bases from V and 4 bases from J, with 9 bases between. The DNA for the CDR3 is TGTGCCAGCAGCTCATCAGGATCAGATACGCAGTATTTT. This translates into CASSSSGSDTQYF.

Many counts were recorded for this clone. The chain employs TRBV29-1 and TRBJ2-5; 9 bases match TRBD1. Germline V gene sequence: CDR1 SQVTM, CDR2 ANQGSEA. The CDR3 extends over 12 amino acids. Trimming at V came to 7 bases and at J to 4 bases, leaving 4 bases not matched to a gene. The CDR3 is CSAGQGRETQYF. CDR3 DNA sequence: TGCAGCGCGGGACAGGGAAGAGAGACCCAGTACTTC.

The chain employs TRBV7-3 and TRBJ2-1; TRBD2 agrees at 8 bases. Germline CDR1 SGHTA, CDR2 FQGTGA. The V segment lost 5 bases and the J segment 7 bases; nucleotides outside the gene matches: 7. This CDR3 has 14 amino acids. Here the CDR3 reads CASSVGGALNEQFF. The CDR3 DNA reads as TGTGCCAGCAGCGTCGGGGGGGCCTTAAATGAGCAGTTCTTC.

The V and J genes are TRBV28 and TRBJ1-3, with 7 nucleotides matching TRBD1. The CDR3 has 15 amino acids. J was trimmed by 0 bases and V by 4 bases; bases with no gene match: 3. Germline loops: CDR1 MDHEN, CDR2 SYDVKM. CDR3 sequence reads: CASSSGQISGNTIYF. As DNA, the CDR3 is TGTGCCAGCAGTTCGGGACAGATCTCTGGAAACACCATATATTTT.

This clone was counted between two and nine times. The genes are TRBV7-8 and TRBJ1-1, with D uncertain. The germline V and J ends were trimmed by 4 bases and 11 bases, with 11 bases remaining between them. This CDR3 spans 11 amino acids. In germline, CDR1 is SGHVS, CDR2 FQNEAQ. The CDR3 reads CASSSRLEAFF. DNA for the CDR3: TGTGCCAGCAGCTCCCGACTTGAGGCTTTCTTT.

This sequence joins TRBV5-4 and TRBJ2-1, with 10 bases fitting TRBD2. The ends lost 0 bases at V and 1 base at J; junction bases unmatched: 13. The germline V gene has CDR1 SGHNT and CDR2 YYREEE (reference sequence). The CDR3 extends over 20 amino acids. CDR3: CASSLASPWGLAPSYNEQFF. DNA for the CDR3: TGTGCCAGCAGCTTGGCTTCCCCCTGGGGACTAGCGCCTTCCTACAATGAGCAGTTCTTC.

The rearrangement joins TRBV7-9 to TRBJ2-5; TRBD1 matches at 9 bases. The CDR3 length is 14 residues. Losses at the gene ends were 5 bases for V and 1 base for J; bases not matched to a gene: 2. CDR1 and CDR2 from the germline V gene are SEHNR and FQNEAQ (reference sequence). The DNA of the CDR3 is TGTGCCAGCAGCACGGGACAGGGCCAAGAGACCCAGTACTTC. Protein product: CASSTGQGQETQYF.

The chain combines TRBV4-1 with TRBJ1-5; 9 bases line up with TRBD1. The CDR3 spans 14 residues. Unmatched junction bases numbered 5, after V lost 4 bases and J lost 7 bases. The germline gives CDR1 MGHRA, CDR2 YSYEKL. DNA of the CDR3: TGCGCCAGCAGCCCGGGACAGGGTAGCCAGCCCCAGCATTTT. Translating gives CASSPGQGSQPQHF.

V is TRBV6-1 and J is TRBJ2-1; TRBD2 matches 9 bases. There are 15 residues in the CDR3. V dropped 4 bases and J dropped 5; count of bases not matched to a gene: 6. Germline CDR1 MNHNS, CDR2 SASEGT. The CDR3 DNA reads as TGTGCCAGCAGTGGGCCGGGACTAGCTAACAATGAGCAGTTCTTC. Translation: CASSGPGLANNEQFF.

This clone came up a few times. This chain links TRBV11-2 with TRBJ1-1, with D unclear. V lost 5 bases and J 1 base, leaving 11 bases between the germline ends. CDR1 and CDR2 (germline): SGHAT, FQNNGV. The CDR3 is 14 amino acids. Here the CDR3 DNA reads TGTGCCAGCAGCCTTACTATAGGGAACACTGAAGCTTTCTTT. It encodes CASSLTIGNTEAFF. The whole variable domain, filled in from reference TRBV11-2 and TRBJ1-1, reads EAGVAQSPRYKIIEKRQSVAFWCNPISGHATLYWYQQILGQGPKLLIQFQNNGVVDDSQLPKDRFSAERLKGVDSTLKIQPAKLEDSAVYLCASSLTIGNTEAFFGQGTRLTVV.

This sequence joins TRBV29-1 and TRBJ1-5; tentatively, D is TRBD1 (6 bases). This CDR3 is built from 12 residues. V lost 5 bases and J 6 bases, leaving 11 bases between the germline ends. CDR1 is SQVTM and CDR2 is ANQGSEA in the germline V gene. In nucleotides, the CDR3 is TGCAGCGTTAAACAGGGTCGTCAGCCCCAGCATTTT. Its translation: CSVKQGRQPQHF.

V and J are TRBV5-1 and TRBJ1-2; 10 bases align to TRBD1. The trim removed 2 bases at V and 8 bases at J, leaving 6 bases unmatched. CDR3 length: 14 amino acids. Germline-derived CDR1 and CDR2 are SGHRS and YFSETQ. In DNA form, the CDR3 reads TGCGCCAGCAGCTTTTCAGACAGGGGGCAAGGCTACACCTTC. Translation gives CASSFSDRGQGYTF.

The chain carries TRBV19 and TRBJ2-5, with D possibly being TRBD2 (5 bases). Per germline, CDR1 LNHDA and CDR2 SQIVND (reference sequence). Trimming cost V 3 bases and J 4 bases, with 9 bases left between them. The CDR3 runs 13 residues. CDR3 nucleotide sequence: TGTGCCAGTAGTATTAGCGAAGCAGAGACCCAGTACTTC. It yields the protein CASSISEAETQYF.

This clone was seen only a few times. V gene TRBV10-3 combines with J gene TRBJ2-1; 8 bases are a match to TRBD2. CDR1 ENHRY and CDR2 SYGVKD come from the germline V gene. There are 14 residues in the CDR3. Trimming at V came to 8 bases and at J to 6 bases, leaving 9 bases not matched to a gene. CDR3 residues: CAISGRLATNEQFF. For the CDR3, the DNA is TGTGCCATCTCAGGCCGACTAGCGACCAATGAGCAGTTCTTC.

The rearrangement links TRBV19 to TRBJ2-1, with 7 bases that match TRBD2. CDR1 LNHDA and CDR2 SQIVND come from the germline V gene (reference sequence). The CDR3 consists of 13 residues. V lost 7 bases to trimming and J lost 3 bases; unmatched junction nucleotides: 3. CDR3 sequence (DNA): TGTGCCAGTAAGACTAGCTTCTACAATGAGCAGTTCTTC. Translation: CASKTSFYNEQFF.

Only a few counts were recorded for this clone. CDR3 DNA sequence: TGCAGTGGCTATGGGACAAGAGTTCAAGAGACCCAGTACTTC. Amino acid sequence: CSGYGTRVQETQYF. The chain joins TRBV29-1 to TRBJ2-5; tentative D call: TRBD1 (6 bases). Per the germline V gene, CDR1 is SQVTM and CDR2 is ANQGSEA. CDR3 length equals 14 residues.

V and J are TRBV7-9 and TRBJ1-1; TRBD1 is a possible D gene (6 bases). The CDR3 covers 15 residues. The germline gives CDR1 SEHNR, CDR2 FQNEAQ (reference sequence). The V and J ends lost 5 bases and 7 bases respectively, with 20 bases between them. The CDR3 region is CASSPRRQGQNEAFF. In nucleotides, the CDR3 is TGTGCCAGCAGCCCAAGGCGGCAGGGGCAGAATGAAGCTTTCTTT.

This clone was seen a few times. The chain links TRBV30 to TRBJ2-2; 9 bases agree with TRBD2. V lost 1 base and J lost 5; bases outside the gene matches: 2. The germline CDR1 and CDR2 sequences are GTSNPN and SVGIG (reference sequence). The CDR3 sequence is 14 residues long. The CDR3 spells CAWSATSGTGELFF. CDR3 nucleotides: TGTGCCTGGAGTGCGACTAGCGGTACCGGGGAGCTGTTTTTT.